This T cell receptor (beta chain) stems from a study of circulating CD8 cells and anti-PD-1 response in melanoma. Whole-study results and caveats: Published repertoire comparisons used only baseline and M1 samples. Some patients were treatment-naive; others were previously treated.

This CDR3 is built from 11 residues. V was trimmed by 8 bases and J by 0 bases, leaving 5 bases between them. Germline-derived CDR1 and CDR2 are MNHEY and SMNVEV (reference sequence). From live CD3+CD8+TCRalphabeta+ cells, four PD-1 and/or TIGIT subsets were sorted. Using around 16 ng of total RNA, TCR libraries were made with the QIAseq Immune Repertoire TCR panel. Via MiXCR, TCRdb re-called the reads, giving one row per CDR3 protein. The data show some 2,100 distinct CDR3 sequences, with less than 8% seen just once and roughly 8.4% held by the top ten. This clonotype rates as medium-sized. Its antigen is not identified.

The chain recombines TRBV27 with TRBJ2-7; no reliable D call. The sequence came from a human donor with melanoma. Specimen: CD8+ T cells from PBMCs, collected at baseline or after one month of anti-PD-1 therapy (not recorded which). The CDR3 DNA sequence: TGTGCCAGCCGCGCCTCCTACGAGCAGTACTTC. This gives the protein CASRASYEQYF.